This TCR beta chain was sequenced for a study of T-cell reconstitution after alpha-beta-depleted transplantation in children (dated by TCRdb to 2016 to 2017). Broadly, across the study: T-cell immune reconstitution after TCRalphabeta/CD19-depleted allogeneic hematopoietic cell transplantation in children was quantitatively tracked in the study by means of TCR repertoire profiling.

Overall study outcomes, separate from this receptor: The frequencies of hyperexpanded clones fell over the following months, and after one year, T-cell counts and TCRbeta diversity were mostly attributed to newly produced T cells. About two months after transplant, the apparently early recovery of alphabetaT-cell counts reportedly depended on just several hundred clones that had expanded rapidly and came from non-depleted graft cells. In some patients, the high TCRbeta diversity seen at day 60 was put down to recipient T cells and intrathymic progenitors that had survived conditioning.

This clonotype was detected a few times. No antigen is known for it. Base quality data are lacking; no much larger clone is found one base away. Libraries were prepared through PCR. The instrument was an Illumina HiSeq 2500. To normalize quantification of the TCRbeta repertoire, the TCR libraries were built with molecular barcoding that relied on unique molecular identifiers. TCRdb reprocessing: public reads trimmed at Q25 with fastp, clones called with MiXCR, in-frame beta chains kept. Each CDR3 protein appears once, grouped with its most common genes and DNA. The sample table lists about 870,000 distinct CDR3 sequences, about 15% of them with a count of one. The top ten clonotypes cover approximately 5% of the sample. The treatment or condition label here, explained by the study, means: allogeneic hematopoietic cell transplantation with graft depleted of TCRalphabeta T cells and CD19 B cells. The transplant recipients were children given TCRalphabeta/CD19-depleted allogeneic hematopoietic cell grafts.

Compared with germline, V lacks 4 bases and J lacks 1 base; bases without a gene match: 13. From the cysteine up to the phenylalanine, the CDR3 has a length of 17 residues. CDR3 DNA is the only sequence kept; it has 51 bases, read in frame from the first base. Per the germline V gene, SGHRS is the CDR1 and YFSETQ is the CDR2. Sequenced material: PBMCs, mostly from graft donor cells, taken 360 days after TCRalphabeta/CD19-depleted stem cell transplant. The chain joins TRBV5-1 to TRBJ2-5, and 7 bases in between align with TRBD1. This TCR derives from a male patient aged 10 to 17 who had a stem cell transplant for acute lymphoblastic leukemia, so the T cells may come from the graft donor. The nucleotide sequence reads TGCGCCAGCAGCGCTTACGCCGGGACAGTAGTCCAAGAGACCCAGTACTTC. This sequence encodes CASSAYAGTVVQETQYF.